This T cell receptor (beta chain) emerged from a study of control samples from healthy donors and cancer patients. V was clipped by 2 bases and J by 5 bases, with 16 bases between them. The CDR3 totals 15 residues. CDR1 and CDR2 from the germline V gene are SGHAT and FQDESV (reference sequence). Sequencing used immunoSEQ multiplex PCR; TCRdb keeps in-frame clones, though not all of them. The table lists roughly 49,000 clones, about nine tenths of them singletons. The source of this sequence is a man between 50 and 59 years old with head and neck cancer. This sequence joins TRBV11-1 and TRBJ2-7; TRBD2 is a possible D gene (6 bases). The material sequenced was PBMCs. The DNA for the CDR3 is TGTGCCAGCAGCTTAATAGCGGCAAGACGACACGAGCAGTACTTC. The encoded protein is CASSLIAARRHEQYF.